One and the same sample provided the 26 T cell receptor beta chains below, sequenced in a study of CD8 T cells in Susac syndrome. Reverse transcription of about 0.5 to 1 ug RNA was carried out with random hexamers. MiXCR, applied by TCRdb to the immunoSEQ multiplex PCR reads, yields one record per CDR3 protein. The repertoire holds about 170,000 distinct CDR3 sequences, with 80% to 95% as singletons. Sequencing was done on a sample of CD4+ T cells from PBMCs. The receptors derive from a human donor with multiple sclerosis.

J is TRBJ2-2 and V is TRBV5-1; tentative D call: TRBD1 (6 bases). The V gene's germline CDR1 is SGHRS and CDR2 YFSETQ. V lost 4 bases to trimming and J lost 1 base, with 14 bases between them. This CDR3 contains 16 residues. The CDR3 DNA follows: TGCGCCAGCAGCGCGGCCGGGACAATGAACACCGGGGAGCTGTTTTTT. Its protein is CASSAAGTMNTGELFF.

J is TRBJ1-1 and V is TRBV30, with D uncertain. The CDR3 is made up of 12 amino acids. In germline, CDR1 is GTSNPN, CDR2 SVGIG (reference sequence). The V and J ends lost 1 base and 6 bases respectively, with 9 bases between them. This CDR3 reads CAWSGLSPEAFF. Here the CDR3 DNA reads TGTGCCTGGAGTGGGCTGAGCCCTGAAGCTTTCTTT.

The rearrangement uses TRBV20-1 and TRBJ2-1, with unresolved D. The CDR3 consists of 13 residues. Germline CDR1 is DFQATT and CDR2 is SNEGSKA (reference sequence). V was trimmed by 8 bases and J by 4 bases, leaving 15 bases between them. The CDR3 loop reads CSPPPGPYNEQFF. The DNA for the CDR3 is TGCAGTCCACCTCCAGGTCCTTACAATGAGCAGTTCTTC.

The V and J genes are TRBV3-1 and TRBJ2-7; D gene uncertain. CDR1 and CDR2 from the germline V gene are LGHDT and YNNKEL (reference sequence). The CDR3 contains 13 residues. V was cut by 2 bases and J by 2 bases, with 7 bases left in between. The CDR3 DNA is TGTGCCAGCAGCCAATTGACGCCCTACGAGCAGTACTTC. Amino acid sequence: CASSQLTPYEQYF.

The V call is TRBV19, the J call TRBJ2-1, with D perhaps assigned TRBD1 or TRBD2 (5 bases each). The V gene lost 5 bases and the J gene lost 9 bases, with 26 bases spanning the gap. Germline values: CDR1 LNHDA, CDR2 SQIVND (reference sequence). The CDR3 is 17 amino acids. CDR3 DNA sequence: TGTGCCAGTAGTTCACATCCCGGGACCTTCGGGGTCGGTGAGCAGTTCTTC. As protein: CASSSHPGTFGVGEQFF.

The V call is TRBV11-2, the J call TRBJ1-1; 9 bases are shared with TRBD1. This CDR3 contains 13 residues. Looked up from germline, CDR1 is SGHAT and CDR2 is FQNNGV. With V trimmed by 8 bases and J by 7 bases, 8 bases remained unmatched. The CDR3 DNA sequence: TGTGCCAGCCGACTGACAGGGGGAAATGAAGCTTTCTTT. Residues: CASRLTGGNEAFF.

This chain joins TRBV29-1 and TRBJ1-1; D not resolved. This CDR3 has 13 residues. CDR1 SQVTM and CDR2 ANQGSEA come from the germline V gene. The V end lost 6 bases, the J end lost 1 base, and 12 bases lay between the germline ends. Here the CDR3 reads CSVAAGSNTEAFF. CDR3 coding DNA: TGCAGCGTGGCCGCGGGCTCGAACACTGAAGCTTTCTTT.

The chain combines TRBV12-3 or TRBV12-4 with TRBJ2-1, with no clear D. V was pared by 1 base and J by 8 bases, with 9 bases between. This CDR3 is 13 amino acids long. CDR3 DNA sequence: TGTGCCAGCAGTTTAGATCCCCGGGATGAGCAGTTCTTC. Residues: CASSLDPRDEQFF.

The chain couples TRBV5-4 to TRBJ1-1, with D hard to call. V was pared by 5 bases and J by 0 bases, with 11 bases between. The CDR3 sequence is 14 residues long. Germline V gene sequence: CDR1 SGHNT, CDR2 YYREEE (reference sequence). In DNA, the CDR3 is TGTGCCAGCAGTTTCCCCACACTGAACACTGAAGCTTTCTTT. Translating gives CASSFPTLNTEAFF.

The chain links TRBV5-4 to TRBJ2-1, with no clear D. Trimming pared 0 bases from V and 4 bases from J, leaving 5 bases between. CDR1 and CDR2 from the germline V gene are SGHNT and YYREEE (reference sequence). This CDR3 region has 13 residues. Here the CDR3 reads CASSLVGYNEQFF. The CDR3 DNA reads as TGTGCCAGCAGCTTGGTGGGATACAATGAGCAGTTCTTC.

This chain links TRBV9 with TRBJ1-2; 7 bases map to TRBD1. V trimming: 4 bases; J trimming: 1 base; junction bases outside the gene matches: 10. Per the germline V gene, CDR1 is SGDLS and CDR2 is YYNGEE. The CDR3 loop spans 16 amino acids. The DNA of the CDR3 is TGTGCCAGCAGCCTATTACAGGGGCCTTTTAACTATGGCTACACCTTC. Protein sequence: CASSLLQGPFNYGYTF.

J is TRBJ2-5 and V is TRBV24-1, with 13 bases that match TRBD2. Germline CDR1 reads KGHDR; CDR2 reads SFDVKD. V lost 2 bases to trimming and J lost 1 base; unmatched junction nucleotides: 3. The CDR3 has 17 amino acids. Written as DNA, the CDR3 is TGTGCCACCAGTGATTCGGGACTAGCGGGACCCCAAGAGACCCAGTACTTC. Protein product: CATSDSGLAGPQETQYF.

V and J are TRBV5-1 and TRBJ1-2, with D possibly matching TRBD1 (5 bases). CDR1 is SGHRS, CDR2 YFSETQ, per germline. The CDR3 runs to 14 residues. The germline V and J ends were trimmed by 0 bases and 3 bases, with 9 bases remaining between them. CDR3 in DNA: TGCGCCAGCAGCTTGGCGGGGGAGGACTATGGCTACACCTTC. Its protein is CASSLAGEDYGYTF.

The J gene is TRBJ2-2, the V gene TRBV5-1, with 7 bases identical to TRBD1. The CDR3 consists of 15 residues. In germline, CDR1 is SGHRS, CDR2 YFSETQ. The junction had 4 bases not matched to a gene; V was cut back by 4 bases and J by 1 base. In nucleotides, the CDR3 is TGCGCCAGCAGCCGGCGGACAGGGAACACCGGGGAGCTGTTTTTT. Its protein is CASSRRTGNTGELFF.

J is TRBJ2-7 and V is TRBV30, with D possibly being TRBD1 or TRBD2 (5 bases each). CDR1 GTSNPN and CDR2 SVGIG come from the germline V gene (reference sequence). Trimming left V 0 bases short and J 0 bases short, with 18 bases between. This CDR3 contains 17 residues. As DNA, the CDR3 is TGTGCCTGGAGTGTACGGGGCCGGGCAGGACTCTCCTACGAGCAGTACTTC. This sequence encodes CAWSVRGRAGLSYEQYF.

The chain joins TRBV19 to TRBJ2-3; the D is unclear. Germline V gene sequence: CDR1 LNHDA, CDR2 SQIVND (reference sequence). This CDR3 comprises 14 residues. V was shortened by 5 bases and J by 0 bases, with 9 bases between the two germline ends. This CDR3 reads CASSAPRSTDTQYF. CDR3 in DNA: TGTGCCAGTAGTGCCCCCAGGAGCACAGATACGCAGTATTTT.

The chain employs TRBV7-2 and TRBJ2-7; unclear D gene. The CDR3 is 15 amino acids. The V end was cut by 0 bases, the J end by 2 bases, with 11 bases between. CDR1 is SGHTA and CDR2 is FQGNSA in the germline V gene. CDR3 nucleotide sequence: TGTGCCAGCAGCTTAGCGGATTACCCCACCTACGAGCAGTACTTC. This encodes CASSLADYPTYEQYF. Looking up the rest from reference TRBV7-2 and TRBJ2-7 gives the full variable domain: GAGVSQSPSNKVTEKGKDVELRCDPISGHTALYWYRQSLGQGLEFLIYFQGNSAPDKSGLPSDRFSAERTGGSVSTLTIQRTQQEDSAVYLCASSLADYPTYEQYFGPGTRLTVT.

This clonotype was found once. The chain combines TRBV7-2 with TRBJ2-1, with 8 bases identical to TRBD2. The J segment lost 2 bases and the V segment lost 2 bases, leaving 2 bases of the junction unmatched. CDR1 is SGHTA and CDR2 is FQGNSA in the germline V gene. CDR3 length: 15 amino acids. In DNA, the CDR3 is TGTGCCAGCAGCTTATTTAGCGGGACCTACAATGAGCAGTTCTTC. It codes for CASSLFSGTYNEQFF.

This rearrangement joins TRBV14 to TRBJ1-2, with a tentative D call TRBD1 (5 bases). The V end was cut by 4 bases, the J end by 4 bases, with 13 bases between. This CDR3 contains 14 residues. Germline V gene lookup returns CDR1 SGHDN and CDR2 FVKESK. The CDR3 spells CASSRMGGGYGYTF. The CDR3 bases are TGTGCCAGCAGCCGCATGGGGGGTGGCTATGGCTACACCTTC.

The rearrangement links TRBV5-1 to TRBJ2-3; possible D gene TRBD2, 5 bases. CDR3 length: 14 amino acids. In germline, CDR1 is SGHRS, CDR2 YFSETQ. Trimming removed 0 bases at V and 5 bases at J, with 10 bases between. The CDR3 spells CASSLGRSGDTQYF. The DNA for the CDR3 is TGCGCCAGCAGCTTGGGTCGGAGCGGAGATACGCAGTATTTT.

CDR3 region: CASSLAGVNTIYF. CDR3 bases: TGTGCCAGCAGCTTGGCTGGGGTAAACACCATATATTTT. The chain recombines TRBV5-6 with TRBJ1-3; D unclear. The V end was cut by 0 bases, the J end by 6 bases, with 7 bases between. This CDR3 contains 13 residues. CDR1 SGHDT and CDR2 YYEEEE come from the germline V gene. Combining the CDR3 with reference TRBV5-6 and TRBJ1-3 gives the whole variable domain DAGVTQSPTHLIKTRGQQVTLRCSPKSGHDTVSWYQQALGQGPQFIFQYYEEEERQRGNFPDRFSGHQFPNYSSELNVNALLLGDSALYLCASSLAGVNTIYFGEGSWLTVV.

This clonotype was counted between two and nine times. This rearrangement joins TRBV7-9 to TRBJ2-1; D is uncertain. The CDR3 totals 12 residues. V was shortened by 5 bases and J by 7 bases, with 9 bases between the two germline ends. Germline values: CDR1 SEHNR, CDR2 FQNEAQ (reference sequence). CDR3 protein: CASSPGANEQFF. The CDR3 region has the DNA TGTGCCAGCAGCCCTGGAGCAAATGAGCAGTTCTTC.

This clonotype was seen only once. The gene calls are TRBV2 and TRBJ1-3, with 7 bases lining up with TRBD1. The CDR3 is made up of 14 amino acids. The V and J ends lost 6 bases and 0 bases, in that order; junction bases with no gene match: 2. Germline CDR1 and CDR2: SNHLY and FYNNEI. CDR3 residues: CASRTGYSGNTIYF. As DNA, the CDR3 is TGTGCCAGCAGGACAGGGTACTCTGGAAACACCATATATTTT.

The chain employs TRBV6-2 or TRBV6-3 and TRBJ2-6; 7 bases line up with TRBD1. Trimming removed 6 bases from V and 2 bases from J; junction bases left unmatched: 4. The CDR3 runs to 15 residues. The germline V gene has CDR1 MNHEY and CDR2 SVGEGT. DNA of the CDR3: TGTGCCAGCAGAGTGACAGGGACTGGGGCCAACGTCCTGACTTTC. This codes for CASRVTGTGANVLTF.

This clonotype has only one observation. This chain's CDR3 is CASRPDSMIGGYTF. The DNA of the CDR3 is TGTGCCAGCAGACCGGACAGTATGATCGGGGGCTACACCTTC. The chain joins TRBV7-9 to TRBJ1-2, with D possibly being TRBD1 (6 bases). Germline assignment: CDR1 SEHNR and CDR2 FQNEAQ (reference sequence). CDR3 size: 14 residues. V lost 6 bases, J lost 8 bases, and 19 bases lay in between.

This clonotype was seen more than once but under ten times. At one of its ends the junction is not consistent with the germline gene, which may arise from a read error. V and J are TRBV29-1 and TRBJ1-5, with 10 positions matching TRBD1. The V gene's germline CDR1 is SQVTM and CDR2 ANQGSEA. The CDR3 is 13 residues long. The DNA for the CDR3 is TGCAGTGTTGGGACAGGGGGCAATCAGCCCCAGCATTTT. Amino acids: CSVGTGGNQPQHF.